This TCR beta chain derives from a study of response to subunit inactivated influenza vaccine. The CDR3 sequence is 13 residues long. The V and J ends lost 3 bases and 5 bases respectively, with 11 bases between them. CDR1 is SEHNR, CDR2 FQNEAQ, per germline (reference sequence). The study, taken as a whole, reports: Few additional T cells are recruited per seasonal influenza vaccination, authors suggested.

This clonotype came up a few times. Its antigen remains unidentified. MiXCR, applied by TCRdb to the RT-PCR reads, yields one record per CDR3 protein. The profile covers about 520,000 distinct CDR3 sequences, with about 25% appearing a single time and approximately 2% taken by the ten largest. The clonotype originates from a man aged 50 to 59 who received an inactivated influenza vaccine. The V call is TRBV7-9, the J call TRBJ2-7, with D possibly being TRBD1 (5 bases). The sample in question was CD4+ T cells sorted from PBMCs, obtained roughly 5 days after vaccination. The CDR3 loop reads CASSFLAGNEQYF. CDR3 in DNA: TGTGCCAGCAGCTTTCTGGCAGGGAACGAGCAGTACTTC.